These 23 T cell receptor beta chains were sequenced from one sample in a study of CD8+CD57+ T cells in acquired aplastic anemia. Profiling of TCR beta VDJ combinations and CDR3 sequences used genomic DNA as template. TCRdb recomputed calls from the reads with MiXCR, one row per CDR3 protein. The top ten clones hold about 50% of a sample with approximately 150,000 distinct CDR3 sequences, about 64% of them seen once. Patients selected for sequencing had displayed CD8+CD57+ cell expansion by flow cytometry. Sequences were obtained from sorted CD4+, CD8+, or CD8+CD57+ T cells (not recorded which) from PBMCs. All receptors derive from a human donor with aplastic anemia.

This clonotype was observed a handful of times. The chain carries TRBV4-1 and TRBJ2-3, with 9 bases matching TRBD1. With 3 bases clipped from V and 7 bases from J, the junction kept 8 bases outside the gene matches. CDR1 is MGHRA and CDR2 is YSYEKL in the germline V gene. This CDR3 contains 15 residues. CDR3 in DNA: TGCGCCAGCAGCCAGGAGGGACAGGGAGGTTATACGCAGTATTTT. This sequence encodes CASSQEGQGGYTQYF.

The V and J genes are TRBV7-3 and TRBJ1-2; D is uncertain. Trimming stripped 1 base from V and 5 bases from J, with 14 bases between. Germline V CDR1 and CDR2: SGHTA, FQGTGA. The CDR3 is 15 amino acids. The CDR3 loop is CASSLSDYGKYGYTF. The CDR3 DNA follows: TGTGCCAGCAGCTTAAGCGACTACGGAAAATATGGCTACACCTTC.

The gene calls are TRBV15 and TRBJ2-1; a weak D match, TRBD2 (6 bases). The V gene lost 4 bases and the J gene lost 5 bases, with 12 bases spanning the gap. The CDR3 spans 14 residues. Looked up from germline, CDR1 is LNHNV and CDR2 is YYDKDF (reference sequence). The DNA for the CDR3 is TGTGCCACCAGCAACAGACTAGGCAACAATGAGCAGTTCTTC. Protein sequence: CATSNRLGNNEQFF.

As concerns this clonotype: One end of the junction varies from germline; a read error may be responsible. CDR3 bases: TGTGCCAGCAGCGTAGAGTCCCACGCCGGGGGGCTGTTTTTT. Translated: CASSVESHAGGLFF. V gene TRBV9 combines with J gene TRBJ2-2; weak D call: TRBD2 (6 bases). The CDR3 extends over 14 amino acids. Germline V gene sequence: CDR1 SGDLS, CDR2 YYNGEE.

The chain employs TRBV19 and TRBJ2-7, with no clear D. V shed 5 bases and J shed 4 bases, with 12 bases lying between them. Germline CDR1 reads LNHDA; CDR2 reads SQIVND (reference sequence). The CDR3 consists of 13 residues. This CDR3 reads CASSGPMSYEQYF. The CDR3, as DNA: TGTGCCAGTAGTGGCCCCATGTCATACGAGCAGTACTTC. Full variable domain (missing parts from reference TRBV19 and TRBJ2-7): DGGITQSPKYLFRKEGQNVTLSCEQNLNHDAMYWYRQDPGQGLRLIYYSQIVNDFQKGDIAEGYSVSREKKESFPLTVTSAQKNPTAFYLCASSGPMSYEQYFGPGTRLTVT.

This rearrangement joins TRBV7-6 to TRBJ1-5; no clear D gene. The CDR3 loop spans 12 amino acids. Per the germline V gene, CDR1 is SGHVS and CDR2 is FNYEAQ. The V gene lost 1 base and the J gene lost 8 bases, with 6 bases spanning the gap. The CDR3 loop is CASSLVGEPQHF. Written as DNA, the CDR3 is TGTGCCAGCAGCTTAGTCGGGGAGCCCCAGCATTTT.

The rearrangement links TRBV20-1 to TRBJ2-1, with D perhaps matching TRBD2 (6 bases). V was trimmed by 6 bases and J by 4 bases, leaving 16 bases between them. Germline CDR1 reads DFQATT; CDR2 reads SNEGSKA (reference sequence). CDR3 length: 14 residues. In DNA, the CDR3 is TGCAGTGCGCCGGTGGCGGGGCCGTACAATGAGCAGTTCTTC. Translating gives CSAPVAGPYNEQFF.

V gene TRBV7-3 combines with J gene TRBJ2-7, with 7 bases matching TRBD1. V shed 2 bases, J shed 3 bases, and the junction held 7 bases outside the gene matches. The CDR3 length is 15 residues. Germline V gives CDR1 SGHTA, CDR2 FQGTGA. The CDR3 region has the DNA TGTGCCAGCAGCTTAGACAGGGTAACGGGCTACGAGCAGTACTTC. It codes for CASSLDRVTGYEQYF.

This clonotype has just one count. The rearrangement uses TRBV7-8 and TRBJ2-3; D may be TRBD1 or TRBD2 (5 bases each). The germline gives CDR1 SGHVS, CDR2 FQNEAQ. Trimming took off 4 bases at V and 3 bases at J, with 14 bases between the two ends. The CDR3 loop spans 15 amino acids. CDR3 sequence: CASSYLGVGTDTQYF. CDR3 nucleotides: TGTGCCAGCAGCTACTTGGGGGTGGGTACAGATACGCAGTATTTT.

The CDR3 protein is CASSVGSLRNQETQYF. CDR3 in DNA: TGTGCCAGCAGCGTGGGGTCTTTGCGTAACCAAGAGACCCAGTACTTC. The V call is TRBV9, the J call TRBJ2-5; D remains unclear. Deletions cut 2 bases from V and 0 bases from J, with 14 bases between. From germline, CDR1 is SGDLS and CDR2 YYNGEE. The CDR3 contains 16 residues.

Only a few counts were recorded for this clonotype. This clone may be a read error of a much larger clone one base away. CDR3 sequence (DNA): TGTGCCAGCAGTTACCGAGGAGGCGGGGGATCAGATACGCAGTATTTT. This translates into CASSYRGGGGSDTQYF. This chain uses TRBV6-2 or TRBV6-3 with TRBJ2-3; 7 bases are shared with TRBD2. V lost 2 bases, J lost 4 bases, and 9 bases stayed unmatched. Germline assignment: CDR1 MNHEY and CDR2 SVGEGT. The CDR3 extends over 16 amino acids.

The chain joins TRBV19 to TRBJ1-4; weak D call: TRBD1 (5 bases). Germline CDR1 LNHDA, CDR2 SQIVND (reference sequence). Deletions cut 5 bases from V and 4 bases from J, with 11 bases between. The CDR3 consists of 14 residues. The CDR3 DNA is TGTGCCAGTAGTGGGGCCAACCATAATGAAAAACTGTTTTTT. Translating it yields CASSGANHNEKLFF. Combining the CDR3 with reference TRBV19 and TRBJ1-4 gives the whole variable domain DGGITQSPKYLFRKEGQNVTLSCEQNLNHDAMYWYRQDPGQGLRLIYYSQIVNDFQKGDIAEGYSVSREKKESFPLTVTSAQKNPTAFYLCASSGANHNEKLFFGSGTQLSVL.

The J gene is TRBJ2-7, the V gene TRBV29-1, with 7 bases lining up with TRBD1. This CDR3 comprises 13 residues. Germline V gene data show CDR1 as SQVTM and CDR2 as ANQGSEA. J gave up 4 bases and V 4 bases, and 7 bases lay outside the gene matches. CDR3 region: CSVVSRDRYEQYF. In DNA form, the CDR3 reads TGCAGCGTTGTAAGTCGGGACAGATACGAGCAGTACTTC.

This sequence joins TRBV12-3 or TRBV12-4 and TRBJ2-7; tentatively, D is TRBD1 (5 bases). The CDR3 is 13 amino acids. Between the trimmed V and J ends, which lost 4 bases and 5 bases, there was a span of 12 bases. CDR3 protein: CASSYSGSHEQYF. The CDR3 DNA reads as TGTGCCAGCAGTTACTCAGGGTCCCACGAGCAGTACTTC.

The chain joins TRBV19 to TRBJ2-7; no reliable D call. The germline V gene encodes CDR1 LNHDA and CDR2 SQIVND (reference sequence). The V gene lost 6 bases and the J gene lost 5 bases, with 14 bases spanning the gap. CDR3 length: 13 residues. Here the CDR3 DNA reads TGTGCCAGTAGCGTGACCAGCCGTAACGAGCAGTACTTC. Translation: CASSVTSRNEQYF.

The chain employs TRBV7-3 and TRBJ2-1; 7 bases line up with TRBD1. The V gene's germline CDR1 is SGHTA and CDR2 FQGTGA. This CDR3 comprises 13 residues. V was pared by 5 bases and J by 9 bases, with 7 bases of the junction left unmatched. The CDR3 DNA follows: TGTGCCAGCAGCCTCACCCCAGGGGGTGAGCAGTTCTTC. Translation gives CASSLTPGGEQFF.

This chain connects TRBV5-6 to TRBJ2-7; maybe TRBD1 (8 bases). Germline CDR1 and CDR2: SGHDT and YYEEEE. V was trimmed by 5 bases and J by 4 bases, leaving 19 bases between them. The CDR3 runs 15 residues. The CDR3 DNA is TGTGCCAGCAGATCAGACAGGGGAGGGCTTTACGAGCAGTACTTC. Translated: CASRSDRGGLYEQYF.

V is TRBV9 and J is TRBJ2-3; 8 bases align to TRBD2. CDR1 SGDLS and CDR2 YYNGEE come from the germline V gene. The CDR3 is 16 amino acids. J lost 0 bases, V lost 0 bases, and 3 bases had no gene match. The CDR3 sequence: CASSVARGASTDTQYF. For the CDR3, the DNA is TGTGCCAGCAGCGTAGCGCGGGGGGCTAGCACAGATACGCAGTATTTT. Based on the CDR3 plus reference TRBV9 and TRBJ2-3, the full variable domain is DSGVTQTPKHLITATGQRVTLRCSPRSGDLSVYWYQQSLDQGLQFLIQYYNGEERAKGNILERFSAQQFPDLHSELNLSSLELGDSALYFCASSVARGASTDTQYFGPGTRLTVL.

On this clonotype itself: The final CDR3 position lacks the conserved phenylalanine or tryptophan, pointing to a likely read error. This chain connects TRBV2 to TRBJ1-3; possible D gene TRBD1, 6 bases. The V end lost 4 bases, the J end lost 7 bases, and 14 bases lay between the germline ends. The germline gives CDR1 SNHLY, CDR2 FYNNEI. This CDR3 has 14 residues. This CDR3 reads CASSGMTGGNTIYL. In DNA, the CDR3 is TGTGCCAGCAGTGGAATGACAGGAGGGAACACCATATATCTT.

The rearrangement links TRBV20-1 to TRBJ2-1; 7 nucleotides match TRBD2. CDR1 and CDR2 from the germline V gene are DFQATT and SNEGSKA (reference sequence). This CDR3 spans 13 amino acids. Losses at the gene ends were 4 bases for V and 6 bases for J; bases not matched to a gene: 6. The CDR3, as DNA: TGCAGTGCTATTGCGGGAGACCGCAATGAGCAGTTCTTC. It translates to CSAIAGDRNEQFF.

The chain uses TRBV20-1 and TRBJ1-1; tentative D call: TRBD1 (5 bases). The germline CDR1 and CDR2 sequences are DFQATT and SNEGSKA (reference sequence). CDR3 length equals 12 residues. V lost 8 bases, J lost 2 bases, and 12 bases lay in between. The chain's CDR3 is CSTKDSNTEAFF. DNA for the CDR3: TGCAGTACCAAAGACAGTAACACTGAAGCTTTCTTT.

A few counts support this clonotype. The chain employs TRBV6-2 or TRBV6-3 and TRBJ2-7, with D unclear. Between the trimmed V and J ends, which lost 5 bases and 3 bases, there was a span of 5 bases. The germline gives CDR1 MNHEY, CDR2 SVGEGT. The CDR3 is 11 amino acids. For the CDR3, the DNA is TGTGCCAGCAGTAACAACTACGAGCAGTACTTC. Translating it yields CASSNNYEQYF.

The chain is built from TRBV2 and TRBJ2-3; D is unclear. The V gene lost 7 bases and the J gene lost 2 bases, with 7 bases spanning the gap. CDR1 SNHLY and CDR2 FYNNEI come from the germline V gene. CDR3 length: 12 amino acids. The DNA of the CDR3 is TGTGCCAGCAATAAGCCCACAGATACGCAGTATTTT. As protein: CASNKPTDTQYF.